This T cell receptor beta chain was identified in a study of control samples from healthy donors and cancer patients. This CDR3 has 19 residues. With 4 bases clipped from V and 6 bases from J, the junction kept 22 bases outside the gene matches. The germline CDR1 and CDR2 sequences are MNHNS and SASEGT. Generated by immunoSEQ multiplex PCR, the TCRdb table keeps only in-frame clones and is missing some. The repertoire holds 150,000 or so clones, with 85% to 90% as singletons. This clone has a single count. Sequencing was performed on blood. The source of this sequence is a man aged 30 to 45 in good health. The chain links TRBV6-1 to TRBJ1-2; 8 nucleotides line up with TRBD1. The CDR3 loop is CASSAQGAIRGGDQHGYTF. The CDR3 DNA reads as TGTGCCAGCAGTGCCCAGGGGGCGATTAGGGGCGGGGACCAACATGGCTACACCTTC.